Below, 19 T cell receptor beta chains from the same sample are listed, as sequenced in a study of T-cell memory formation after mild COVID-19. TCRdb re-called the 5' RACE reads with MiXCR, one entry per CDR3 protein. The sample carries roughly 120,000 distinct CDR3 sequences, roughly 15% recorded once. Material for sequencing was PBMCs or a T cell subset sorted from them (not recorded which). Every receptor here comes from an adult woman who had mild COVID-19 (a few samples of this study predate the infection). Cell type and time point are not known.

This clonotype was counted between two and nine times. This sequence joins TRBV12-3 or TRBV12-4 and TRBJ1-3, with TRBD1 as a possible D gene (5 bases). The CDR3 contains 14 residues. V lost 3 bases and J lost 2, with 8 bases in between. CDR3 amino acids: CASSLGGPGNTIYF. The CDR3, as DNA: TGTGCCAGCAGTTTGGGGGGTCCTGGAAACACCATATATTTT.

This clonotype was counted between two and nine times. The J gene is TRBJ2-1, the V gene TRBV6-1; TRBD1 is a possible D gene (6 bases). The germline V gene encodes CDR1 MNHNS and CDR2 SASEGT. V lost 7 bases and J 6 bases, leaving 10 bases between the germline ends. The CDR3 runs to 12 residues. This chain's CDR3 is CASKTGVNEQFF. The CDR3 region has the DNA TGTGCCAGCAAGACAGGTGTCAATGAGCAGTTCTTC.

This clonotype was observed a few times. CDR3 loop: CASSQRASGEQYF. In nucleotides, the CDR3 is TGTGCCAGCAGTCAGAGGGCCAGTGGCGAGCAGTACTTC. The chain uses TRBV12-3 or TRBV12-4 and TRBJ2-7, with D perhaps TRBD2 (5 bases). Between the trimmed V and J ends, which lost 5 bases and 6 bases, there was a span of 14 bases. The CDR3 runs to 13 residues.

This clonotype was seen at least ten times. The chain joins TRBV7-9 to TRBJ2-5, with 11 bases aligning to TRBD2. Germline-derived CDR1 and CDR2 are SEHNR and FQNEAQ (reference sequence). The CDR3 totals 14 residues. With 5 bases clipped from V and 3 bases from J, the junction kept 2 bases outside the gene matches. This chain's CDR3 is CASSPTSGEETQYF. CDR3 nucleotide sequence: TGTGCCAGCAGCCCGACTAGCGGGGAAGAGACCCAGTACTTC.

This clonotype has just a few counts. The genes are TRBV11-2 and TRBJ1-2; 7 nucleotides align to TRBD1. V shed 3 bases and J 7 bases; nucleotides not matched to a gene: 17. The CDR3 spans 17 residues. Germline assignment: CDR1 SGHAT and CDR2 FQNNGV. Written as DNA, the CDR3 is TGTGCCAGCAGCTTCGGGGGGACAGCCAAAATGGAAGGTGGCTACACCTTC. It yields the protein CASSFGGTAKMEGGYTF.

V is TRBV3-1 and J is TRBJ2-1; 7 nucleotides agree with TRBD1. The CDR3 runs 14 residues. The trim removed 5 bases at V and 1 base at J, leaving 2 bases unmatched. Per the germline V gene, CDR1 is LGHDT and CDR2 is YNNKEL (reference sequence). The CDR3 sequence is CASSGQASYNEQFF. As DNA, the CDR3 is TGTGCCAGCAGCGGACAGGCTTCCTACAATGAGCAGTTCTTC.

The CDR3 reads CASSFRLADGYEQYF. As DNA, the CDR3 is TGTGCCAGCAGCTTCCGACTAGCTGATGGGTACGAGCAGTACTTC. The gene calls are TRBV7-9 and TRBJ2-7, with 7 bases aligning to TRBD2. Losses at the gene ends were 3 bases for V and 4 bases for J; bases not matched to a gene: 9. CDR3 length: 15 residues. Germline CDR1 SEHNR, CDR2 FQNEAQ (reference sequence). Supplemented by reference TRBV7-9 and TRBJ2-7, the full variable domain reads DTGVSQNPRHKITKRGQNVTFRCDPISEHNRLYWYRQTLGQGPEFLTYFQNEAQLEKSRLLSDRFSAERPKGSFSTLEIQRTEQGDSAMYLCASSFRLADGYEQYFGPGTRLTVT.

This clonotype was observed a few times. This rearrangement joins TRBV29-1 to TRBJ2-7; D gene unclear. This CDR3 has 14 amino acids. CDR1 SQVTM and CDR2 ANQGSEA come from the germline V gene. Trimming removed 3 bases at V and 5 bases at J, with 17 bases between. CDR3 nucleotide sequence: TGCAGCGTTGAGAGTCTGTCGTTGCAGGACGAGCAGTACTTC. Its translation: CSVESLSLQDEQYF.

This chain's CDR3 is CSVGGTGQAPQETQYF. CDR3 nucleotides: TGCAGCGTTGGGGGGACAGGCCAAGCCCCACAAGAGACCCAGTACTTC. This chain joins TRBV29-1 and TRBJ2-5; TRBD1 agrees at 8 bases. CDR3 length: 16 residues. Germline CDR1 and CDR2: SQVTM and ANQGSEA. Germline trimming cut 4 bases from V and 2 bases from J; bases unmatched to any gene: 12. The whole variable domain, remainder taken from reference TRBV29-1 and TRBJ2-5, is SAVISQKPSRDICQRGTSLTIQCQVDSQVTMMFWYRQQPGQSLTLIATANQGSEATYESGFVIDKFPISRPNLTFSTLTVSNMSPEDSSIYLCSVGGTGQAPQETQYFGPGTRLLVL.

The rearrangement links TRBV7-9 to TRBJ2-1; D is unclear. Germline CDR1 reads SEHNR; CDR2 reads FQNEAQ (reference sequence). The CDR3 spans 16 residues. Deletions cut 4 bases from V and 3 bases from J, with 16 bases between. CDR3 sequence (DNA): TGTGCCAGCAGCTCCCAGACCCCTTCTGTCTACAATGAGCAGTTCTTC. The encoded protein is CASSSQTPSVYNEQFF.

This chain connects TRBV5-6 to TRBJ2-1; D perhaps matches TRBD1 (6 bases). The V end lost 5 bases, the J end lost 5 bases, and 11 bases lay between the germline ends. The CDR3 is made up of 13 amino acids. Germline CDR1 is SGHDT and CDR2 is YYEEEE. The CDR3 region is CASSDTGNNEQFF. The CDR3 DNA is TGTGCCAGCAGTGACACAGGGAACAATGAGCAGTTCTTC.

The CDR3 DNA follows: TGTGCCACCAGTGTGACCCTAGCGGGTTCCACAGATACGCAGTATTTT. Translated: CATSVTLAGSTDTQYF. The genes are TRBV24-1 and TRBJ2-3; 8 bases line up with TRBD2. From germline, CDR1 is KGHDR and CDR2 SFDVKD. This CDR3 has 16 residues. The V gene end was trimmed by 5 bases and the J gene end by 2 bases; junction bases not matched to a gene: 8.

This chain uses TRBV9 with TRBJ2-1, with D hard to call. Trimming cost V 2 bases and J 4 bases, with 7 bases left between them. Per germline, CDR1 SGDLS and CDR2 YYNGEE. CDR3 length: 13 residues. CDR3 in DNA: TGTGCCAGCAGCGTGGGAACTTACAATGAGCAGTTCTTC. Its translation: CASSVGTYNEQFF.

The chain is built from TRBV13 and TRBJ2-1, with 8 bases aligning to TRBD2. In germline, CDR1 is PRHDT, CDR2 FYEKMQ (reference sequence). V lost 5 bases and J lost 7; bases outside the gene matches: 7. The CDR3 runs 14 residues. CDR3 nucleotide sequence: TGTGCCAGCAGCCAATACGGGGGGGCAAATGAGCAGTTCTTC. Its translation is CASSQYGGANEQFF.

This clonotype was recorded a few times. The V and J genes are TRBV7-9 and TRBJ2-1; weak D call: TRBD1 (5 bases). Trimming left V 8 bases short and J 2 bases short, with 13 bases between. CDR1 and CDR2 from the germline V gene are SEHNR and FQNEAQ (reference sequence). The CDR3 is 14 residues long. The CDR3: CASGRDETYNEQFF. The DNA for the CDR3 is TGTGCCAGCGGCAGGGATGAGACCTACAATGAGCAGTTCTTC.

This clonotype was detected a few times. The V call is TRBV7-6, the J call TRBJ2-3, with 8 positions matching TRBD2. This CDR3 is built from 17 residues. Germline V CDR1 and CDR2: SGHVS, FNYEAQ. V lost 4 bases and J lost 6; bases outside the gene matches: 15. In nucleotides, the CDR3 is TGTGCCAGCAGCTCGCCATTCGGACTAGCCAGCTTGGATACGCAGTATTTT. Protein product: CASSSPFGLASLDTQYF.

Only one count was recorded for this clonotype. The V and J genes are TRBV6-5 and TRBJ1-1, with TRBD1 matching over 9 bases. This CDR3 is built from 16 residues. V was clipped by 6 bases and J by 4 bases; unmatched bases: 12. The V gene's germline CDR1 is MNHEY and CDR2 SVGAGI. The CDR3 sequence: CASSWDRAHTGTEAFF. In nucleotides, the CDR3 is TGTGCCAGCAGCTGGGACAGGGCCCACACCGGCACTGAAGCTTTCTTT.

This clonotype was observed a few times. The chain has TRBV7-9 and TRBJ2-3; 9 bases align to TRBD2. J gave up 2 bases and V 5 bases, and 5 bases lay outside the gene matches. The germline gives CDR1 SEHNR, CDR2 FQNEAQ (reference sequence). The CDR3 is made up of 15 amino acids. The CDR3 region has the DNA TGTGCCAGCAGCCTCACTAGCGGGTACACAGATACGCAGTATTTT. Its protein product is CASSLTSGYTDTQYF.

This clonotype has only a few counts. The chain has TRBV7-3 and TRBJ2-3, with 8 positions matching TRBD1. J was trimmed by 3 bases and V by 3 bases; bases with no gene match: 5. CDR3 length equals 15 residues. CDR1 and CDR2 from the germline V gene are SGHTA and FQGTGA. CDR3 sequence: CASSLRQGRTDTQYF. The CDR3 coding sequence is TGTGCCAGCAGCTTGAGACAGGGGAGGACAGATACGCAGTATTTT.